This TCR beta chain was identified during a study of T cell responses to AZD1222 COVID-19 vaccine (dated by TCRdb to the early 2020s). For context, the study as a whole: Because spike-specific TCR depth and breadth did not differ between the two schedules, AZD1222 recipients who got a second dose at roughly 4 weeks were pooled with those who got a second dose at roughly 12 weeks. A total of more than 230 trial participants underwent TCR sequencing, of whom 200 to 220 received two doses of AZD1222 and about 25 received two doses of the MenACWY control vaccine. Enrollment into the trials was organized by age into subgroups of 18-55, 56-69 and 70-plus years, and those subgroups contained around 150, 28 and 57 TCR-sequenced participants, respectively.

At the junction V is shortened by 5 bases and J by 5 bases, with 13 bases in between. Taken from the germline V gene, the CDR1 and CDR2 loops are MDHEN and SYDVKM. The CDR3 starts with the cysteine, ends with the phenylalanine, and has 13 residues. Of all the DNA, just the CDR3 is kept, 39 bases in frame from base 1. The CDR3 regions of human TCRbeta chains were analyzed by immunosequencing. The authors' pipeline ran thus. Repertoire TCRs were checked for matches against a reference library of SARS-CoV-2-specific TCRs that had been generated using the MIRA antigen-specificity platform. Breadth meant the fraction of unique TCRs that were SARS-CoV-2-associated, whereas depth meant the fraction of total T cells that were SARS-CoV-2-associated. Using the MIRA data, each spike-specific TCR was assigned both to the spike region to which the TCR was reactive and to a CD4 or CD8 class. Log10-transformed breadth and depth values were compared by one-way ANOVA with Sidak's multiple comparisons tests. Imported from immuneACCESS, the table was reduced by TCRdb to in-frame sequences with V and J called. These copies leave out some clones; in studies compared against another copy, an unresolved V gene accounts for under half, and the cause of the remainder is not known. V and J calls and clone size are given by that table; D and trimming were obtained from the DNA. The sample table holds 100,000 to 150,000 clones, of which 88% were seen once. In total, the top ten clones hold around 6% of the sample.

The time point label for this specimen denotes: baseline before first vaccination. The vaccinee samples were drawn from two UK trials, COV001 and COV002, one of which was a single-blind randomized controlled phase 2/3 trial testing AZD1222 (ChAdOx1 nCoV-19) in healthy adults. For TCRbeta chain sequencing, PBMC samples were collected from trial participants at day 0 and at day 28 after the second dose. On this clone itself: It lacks a known antigen. Base qualities are not at hand, and no much larger clone is one base apart.

The paper's findings and limits, for the study overall: The 56-69-year group was small, and its depth increase did not reach significance, likely because of low power. Participants were mostly white British and included more females than males, and it was suggested by the authors that clonal diversity may have been underestimated. Because no samples from the day 14 peak response were available, repertoires could be characterized only after the peak T cell response. Only six AZD1222 recipients were SARS-CoV-2 seropositive at baseline, limiting conclusions about previously exposed vaccinees. Epitopes outside the regions mutated in the B.1.351 and B.1.1.7 variants were reportedly recognized by nearly half of the unique spike-specific TCRs. A significant rise in spike-specific TCR breadth and depth was observed after two AZD1222 doses relative to day 0 and relative to MenACWY recipients. The whole spike protein was spanned by vaccine-associated CD4 TCRs, and dominant responses were seen in regions 160-218 and 743-854.

Source: peripheral blood, taken on day 0 of AZD1222 vaccination. The sequence was obtained from an adult in good health. The chain is assembled from TRBV28 and TRBJ2-7, with no confidently assigned D gene. The base sequence is TGTGCCAGCAGTGGATACATCCTCCACGAGCAGTACTTC. Its protein reads: CASSGYILHEQYF. Beyond the CDR3, the reference TRBV28 and TRBJ2-7 genes provide the residues; the full variable domain reads: DVKVTQSSRYLVKRTGEKVFLECVQDMDHENMFWYRQDPGLGLRLIYFSYDVKMKEKGDIPEGYSVSREKKERFSLILESASTNQTSMYLCASSGYILHEQYFGPGTRLTVT.